These T cell receptor beta chains were read from a single sample in a study of shared clonotypes between healthy human individuals. The protocol was immunoSEQ multiplex PCR, while the TCRdb copy is restricted to in-frame clones and leaves out a portion. The sample shows 2 million to 3 million clones, 93% of them seen only once. Sequenced input: naive CD4+ T cells from PBMCs. Receptor source: a man between 18 and 35 years old in good health. Some clones in this sample may be carry-over from other donors' samples. Both conserved end residues are part of each CDR3. The D gene is left open where the match is weak. The size field is filled for only some rows; it gives once, few, many or a size class.

d_gene,j_gene,abundance,v_gene,CDR3aa,CDR3nt
TRBD1,TRBJ1-5,NA,TRBV2,CASRSRDRGTRVNNQPQHF,TGTGCCAGCAGGAGCCGGGACAGGGGAACCCGTGTGAACAATCAGCCCCAGCATTTT
NA,TRBJ2-3,NA,TRBV5-1,CASRLEVGASTDTQYF,TGCGCCAGCAGGCTGGAGGTAGGGGCTAGCACAGATACGCAGTATTTT
TRBD1,TRBJ1-6,NA,TRBV2,CASAGTGSSYNSPLHF,TGTGCCAGCGCTGGGACAGGAAGCTCCTATAATTCACCCCTCCACTTT
TRBD1,TRBJ2-2,NA,TRBV28,CASSFRDRNTGELFF,TGTGCCAGCAGTTTCAGGGACAGGAACACCGGGGAGCTGTTTTTT
NA,TRBJ2-5,NA,TRBV4-2,CASSQAGFGETQYF,TGTGCCAGCAGCCAAGCGGGATTCGGAGAGACCCAGTACTTC
NA,TRBJ2-5,NA,TRBV9,CASSPRAGMIGETQYF,TGTGCCAGCAGCCCACGGGCAGGGATGATTGGGGAGACCCAGTACTTC
NA,TRBJ2-7,NA,TRBV10-3,CAISYRTDTYEQYF,TGTGCCATCAGTTATAGGACAGATACCTACGAGCAGTACTTC
NA,TRBJ2-1,NA,TRBV6-5,CASSYSISYNEQFF,TGTGCCAGCAGTTACTCGATATCCTACAATGAGCAGTTCTTC
TRBD1,TRBJ2-7,NA,TRBV28,CASRYSGQGLYEQYF,TGTGCCAGCAGATACTCGGGACAGGGCCTCTACGAGCAGTACTTC
NA,TRBJ1-1,NA,TRBV5-1,CASSLDLKTEAFF,TGCGCCAGCAGCTTGGATCTGAAGACTGAAGCTTTCTTT
TRBD1,TRBJ2-7,NA,TRBV6-5,CASTSRDRVHEQYF,TGTGCCAGCACTTCCCGGGACAGGGTACACGAGCAGTACTTC
TRBD2,TRBJ2-1,once,TRBV28,CASSFTSGRPYNEQFF,TGTGCCAGCAGTTTCACTAGCGGGAGGCCCTACAATGAGCAGTTCTTC
NA,TRBJ1-3,NA,TRBV5-6,CASSLARPGTGNTIYF,TGTGCCAGCAGCTTGGCGCGCCCTGGCACTGGAAACACCATATATTTT
TRBD1,TRBJ1-1,NA,TRBV18,CAGTGQGMGEAFF,TGTGCCGGCACGGGACAGGGGATGGGTGAAGCTTTCTTT
NA,TRBJ2-6,NA,TRBV11-2,CASSLDITGANVLTF,TGTGCCAGCAGCTTAGATATCACTGGGGCCAACGTCCTGACTTTC
TRBD2,TRBJ2-5,NA,TRBV7-2,CASSTPSGRLETQYF,TGTGCCAGCAGCACACCTAGCGGGAGATTAGAGACCCAGTACTTC
NA,TRBJ1-4,NA,TRBV7-3,CASSLRQGSELFF,TGTGCCAGCAGCTTACGTCAGGGGTCGGAACTGTTTTTT
NA,TRBJ1-4,once,TRBV28,CASSSGETNEKLFF,TGTGCCAGCAGTTCTGGAGAGACTAATGAAAAACTGTTTTTT
TRBD1,TRBJ1-1,NA,TRBV6-6,CASSTLRTGKAFF,TGTGCCAGCAGTACCCTCCGGACAGGGAAGGCTTTCTTT
NA,TRBJ2-5,NA,TRBV7-9,CASSLAIGAPETQYF,TGTGCCAGCAGCTTAGCGATCGGGGCCCCAGAGACCCAGTACTTC
TRBD1,TRBJ1-1,NA,TRBV28,CASSPQGVVTEAFF,TGTGCCAGCAGTCCCCAGGGGGTTGTCACTGAAGCTTTCTTT
TRBD1,TRBJ1-2,NA,TRBV15,CATSRVGGAGYTF,TGTGCCACCAGCAGAGTAGGGGGCGCCGGCTACACCTTC
TRBD1,TRBJ1-3,NA,TRBV5-6,CASSSSGTGGLIGNTIYF,TGTGCCAGCAGCTCAAGCGGGACAGGGGGCCTAATTGGAAACACCATATATTTT
NA,TRBJ2-7,NA,TRBV27,CASRPLVYSSYEQYF,TGTGCCAGCCGCCCGCTTGTGTACAGCTCCTACGAGCAGTACTTC
NA,TRBJ1-3,NA,TRBV11-2,CASSFSDSGNTIYF,TGTGCCAGCAGCTTTTCGGACTCTGGAAACACCATATATTTT
NA,TRBJ2-5,NA,TRBV10-3,CAISESTTGGNRETQYF,TGTGCCATCAGTGAGTCGACAACAGGAGGAAATCGAGAGACCCAGTACTTC
TRBD1,TRBJ2-1,NA,TRBV7-3,CASSSGTGPGEQFF,TGTGCCAGCAGTTCCGGGACAGGGCCGGGTGAGCAGTTCTTC
NA,TRBJ1-4,NA,TRBV11-2,CASSFRRPQGEKLFF,TGTGCCAGCAGCTTCAGACGCCCCCAGGGGGAAAAACTGTTTTTT
NA,TRBJ2-3,NA,TRBV27,CASSSYGQPTDTQYF,TGTGCCAGCAGTTCTTACGGACAGCCCACAGATACGCAGTATTTT
TRBD2,TRBJ2-1,NA,TRBV19,CASSTTSGVYNEQFF,TGTGCCAGTAGTACGACTAGCGGGGTCTACAATGAGCAGTTCTTC
TRBD1,TRBJ2-7,NA,TRBV27,CASSSSGDRFKGYF,TGTGCCAGCAGTTCCTCCGGGGACAGGTTTAAGGGGTACTTC
TRBD2,TRBJ2-3,NA,TRBV5-1,CASSVTGTSGTDTQYF,TGCGCCAGCAGCGTAACCGGGACTAGCGGCACAGATACGCAGTATTTT
TRBD1,TRBJ2-1,once,TRBV4-2,CASTTRGQGSIEQFF,TGTGCCAGCACCACAAGGGGACAGGGGAGTATTGAGCAGTTCTTC
TRBD1,TRBJ2-7,NA,TRBV4-1,CASSQGDSLPYEQYF,TGCGCCAGCAGCCAAGGGGACAGCCTTCCCTACGAGCAGTACTTC
TRBD1,TRBJ1-4,NA,TRBV4-1,CASSVLQGEKLFF,TGCGCCAGCAGCGTACTACAGGGGGAAAAACTGTTTTTT
TRBD2,TRBJ2-3,NA,TRBV4-3,CASSQATSGRGDTQYF,TGCGCCAGCAGCCAAGCCACTAGCGGGAGAGGGGATACGCAGTATTTT
TRBD2,TRBJ2-1,NA,TRBV4-1,CASSPTSGRANEQFF,TGCGCCAGCAGCCCGACTAGCGGGAGGGCCAATGAGCAGTTCTTC
TRBD1,TRBJ1-2,NA,TRBV30,CACRQGGSYGYTF,TGTGCCTGCCGACAGGGGGGAAGCTATGGCTACACCTTC
NA,TRBJ1-2,NA,TRBV6-1,CASSEVAGAYGYTF,TGTGCCAGCAGTGAAGTGGCGGGGGCGTATGGCTACACCTTC
NA,TRBJ1-6,NA,TRBV28,CASSRQSPLHF,TGTGCCAGCAGTCGGCAGTCACCCCTCCACTTT
NA,TRBJ2-2,NA,TRBV5-4,CASSQDINTGELFF,TGCGCCAGCAGCCAAGATATAAACACCGGGGAGCTGTTTTTT